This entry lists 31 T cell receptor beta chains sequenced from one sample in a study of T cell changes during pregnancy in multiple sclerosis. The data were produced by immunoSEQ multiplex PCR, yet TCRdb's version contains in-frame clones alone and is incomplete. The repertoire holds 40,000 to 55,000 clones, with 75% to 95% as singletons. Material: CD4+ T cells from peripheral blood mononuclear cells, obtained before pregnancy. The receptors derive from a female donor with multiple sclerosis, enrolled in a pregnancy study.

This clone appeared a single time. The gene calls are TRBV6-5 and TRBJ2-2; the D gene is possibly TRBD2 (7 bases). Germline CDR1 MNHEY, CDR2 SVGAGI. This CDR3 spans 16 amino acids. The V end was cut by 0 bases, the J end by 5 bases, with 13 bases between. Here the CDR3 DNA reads TGTGCCAGCAGTTACTCCGGGGGGCGCTTGACCGGGGAGCTGTTTTTT. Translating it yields CASSYSGGRLTGELFF.

CDR3: CASSLTGNPYNEQFF. The CDR3 DNA follows: TGTGCCAGCTCCTTGACAGGTAACCCCTACAATGAGCAGTTCTTC. The rearrangement links TRBV2 to TRBJ2-1, with D perhaps TRBD1 (6 bases). The CDR3 length is 15 residues. Germline V gene lookup returns CDR1 SNHLY and CDR2 FYNNEI. The V end lost 8 bases, the J end lost 2 bases, and 16 bases lay between the germline ends.

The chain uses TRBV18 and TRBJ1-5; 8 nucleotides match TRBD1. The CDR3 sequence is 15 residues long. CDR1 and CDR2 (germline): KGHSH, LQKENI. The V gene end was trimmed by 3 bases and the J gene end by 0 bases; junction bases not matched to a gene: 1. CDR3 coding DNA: TGTGCCAGCTCACCGGGACAGGTTAGCAATCAGCCCCAGCATTTT. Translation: CASSPGQVSNQPQHF. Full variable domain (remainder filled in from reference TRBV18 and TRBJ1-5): NAGVMQNPRHLVRRRGQEARLRCSPMKGHSHVYWYRQLPEEGLKFMVYLQKENIIDESGMPKERFSAEFPKEGPSILRIQQVVRGDSAAYFCASSPGQVSNQPQHFGDGTRLSIL.

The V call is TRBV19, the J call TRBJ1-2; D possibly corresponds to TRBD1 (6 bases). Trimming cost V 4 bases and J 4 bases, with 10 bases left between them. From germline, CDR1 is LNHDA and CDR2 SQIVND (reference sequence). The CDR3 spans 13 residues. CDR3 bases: TGTGCCAGTAGTAGTTTGGGGGCCTATGGCTACACCTTC. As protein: CASSSLGAYGYTF.

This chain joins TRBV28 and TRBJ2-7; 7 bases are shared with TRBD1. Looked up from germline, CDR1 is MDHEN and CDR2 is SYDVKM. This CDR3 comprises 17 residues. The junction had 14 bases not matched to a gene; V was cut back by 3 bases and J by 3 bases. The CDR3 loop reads CASSFYRGGLGSYEQYF. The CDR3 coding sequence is TGTGCCAGCAGTTTTTATCGAGGGGGCTTGGGTAGCTACGAGCAGTACTTC.

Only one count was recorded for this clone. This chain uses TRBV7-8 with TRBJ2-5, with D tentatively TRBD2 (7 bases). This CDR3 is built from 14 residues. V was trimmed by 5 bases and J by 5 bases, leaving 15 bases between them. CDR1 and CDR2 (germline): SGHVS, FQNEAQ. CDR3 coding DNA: TGTGCCAGCAGCAAAGGGGGGGGAGGCGAGACCCAGTACTTC. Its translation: CASSKGGGGETQYF. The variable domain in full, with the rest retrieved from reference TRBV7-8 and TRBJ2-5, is GAGVSQSPRYKVAKRGQDVALRCDPISGHVSLFWYQQALGQGPEFLTYFQNEAQLDKSGLPSDRFFAERPEGSVSTLKIQRTQQEDSAVYLCASSKGGGGETQYFGPGTRLLVL.

DNA of the CDR3: TGTGCCAGCTATGAACACCTCAATCAGCCCCAGCATTTT. This gives the protein CASYEHLNQPQHF. The V gene is TRBV13, the J gene TRBJ1-5; D gene ambiguous. V lost 8 bases and J 3 bases, leaving 11 bases between the germline ends. The germline gives CDR1 PRHDT, CDR2 FYEKMQ (reference sequence). The CDR3 extends over 13 amino acids.

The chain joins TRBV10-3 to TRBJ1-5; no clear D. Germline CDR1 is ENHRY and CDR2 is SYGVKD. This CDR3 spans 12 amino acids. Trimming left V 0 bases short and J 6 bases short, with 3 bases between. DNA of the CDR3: TGTGCCATCAGTGAGTCCCTTCAGCCCCAGCATTTT. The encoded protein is CAISESLQPQHF.

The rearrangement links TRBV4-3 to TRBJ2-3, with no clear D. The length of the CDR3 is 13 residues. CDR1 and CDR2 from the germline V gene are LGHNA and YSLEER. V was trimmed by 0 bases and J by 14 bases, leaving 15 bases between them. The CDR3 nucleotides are TGCGCCAGCAGCCAAGATAAAGACACCCCTCCGTATTTT. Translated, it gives CASSQDKDTPPYF.

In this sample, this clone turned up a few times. CDR3 in amino acids: CASSLGLRTLGEAQHF. DNA of the CDR3: TGTGCCAGCAGCTTAGGTCTAAGGACCCTCGGGGAGGCCCAGCATTTT. The chain combines TRBV7-2 with TRBJ1-5; D unclear. The CDR3 consists of 16 residues. Germline V gene lookup returns CDR1 SGHTA and CDR2 FQGNSA. The ends were cut back, 1 base at V and 11 bases at J, with 21 bases in the middle.

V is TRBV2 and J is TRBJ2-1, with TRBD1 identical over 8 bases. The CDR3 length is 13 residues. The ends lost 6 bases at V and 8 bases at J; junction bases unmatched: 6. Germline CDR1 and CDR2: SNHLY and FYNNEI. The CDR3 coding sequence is TGTGCCAGCAGGGGACAGGTTCGAGATGAGCAGTTCTTC. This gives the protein CASRGQVRDEQFF.

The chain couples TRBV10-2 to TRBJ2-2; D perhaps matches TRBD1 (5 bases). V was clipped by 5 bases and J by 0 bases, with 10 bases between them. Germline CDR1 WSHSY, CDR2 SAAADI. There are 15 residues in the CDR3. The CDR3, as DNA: TGCGCCAGCAGTCGACAGTTAACGAACACCGGGGAGCTGTTTTTT. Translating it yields CASSRQLTNTGELFF.

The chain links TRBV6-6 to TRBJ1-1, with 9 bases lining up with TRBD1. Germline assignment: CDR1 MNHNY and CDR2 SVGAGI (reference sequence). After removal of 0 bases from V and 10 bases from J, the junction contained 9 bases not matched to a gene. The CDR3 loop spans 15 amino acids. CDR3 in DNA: TGTGCCAGCAGTTACTCGACCGGGACAGGGAGTGGAGCTTTCTTT. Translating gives CASSYSTGTGSGAFF.

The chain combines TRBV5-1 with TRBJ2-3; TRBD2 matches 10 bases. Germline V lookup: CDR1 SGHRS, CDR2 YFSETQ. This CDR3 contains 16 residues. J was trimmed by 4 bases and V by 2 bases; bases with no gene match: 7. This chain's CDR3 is CASSFGSGGAPDTQYF. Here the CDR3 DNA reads TGCGCCAGCAGCTTTGGAAGCGGGGGGGCCCCAGATACGCAGTATTTT.

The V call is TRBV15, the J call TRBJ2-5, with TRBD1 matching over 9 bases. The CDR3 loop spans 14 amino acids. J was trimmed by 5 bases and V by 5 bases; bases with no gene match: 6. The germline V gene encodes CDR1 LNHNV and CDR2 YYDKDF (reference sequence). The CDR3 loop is CATSPGQGTETQYF. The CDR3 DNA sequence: TGTGCCACCAGCCCGGGACAGGGAACGGAGACCCAGTACTTC.

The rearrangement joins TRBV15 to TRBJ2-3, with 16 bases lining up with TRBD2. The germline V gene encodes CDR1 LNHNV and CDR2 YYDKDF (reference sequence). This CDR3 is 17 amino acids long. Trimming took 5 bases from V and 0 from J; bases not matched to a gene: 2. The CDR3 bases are TGTGCCACCAGCGGGACTAGCGGGAGGGTGAGCACAGATACGCAGTATTTT. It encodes CATSGTSGRVSTDTQYF.

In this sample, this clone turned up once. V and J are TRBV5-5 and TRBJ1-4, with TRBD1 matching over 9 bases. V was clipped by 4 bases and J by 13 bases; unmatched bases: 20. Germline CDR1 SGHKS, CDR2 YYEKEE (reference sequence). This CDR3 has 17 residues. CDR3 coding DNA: TGTGCCAGCAGCGCCTACTCCACGGGACAGGGACCAGGAGGACTGTTTTTT. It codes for CASSAYSTGQGPGGLFF.

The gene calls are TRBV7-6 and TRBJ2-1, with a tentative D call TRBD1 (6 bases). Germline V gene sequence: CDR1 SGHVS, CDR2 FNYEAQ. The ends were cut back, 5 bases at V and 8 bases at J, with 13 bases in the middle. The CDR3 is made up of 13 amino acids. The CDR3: CASSQNRVHEQFF. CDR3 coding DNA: TGTGCCAGCAGCCAAAACAGGGTCCATGAGCAGTTCTTC.

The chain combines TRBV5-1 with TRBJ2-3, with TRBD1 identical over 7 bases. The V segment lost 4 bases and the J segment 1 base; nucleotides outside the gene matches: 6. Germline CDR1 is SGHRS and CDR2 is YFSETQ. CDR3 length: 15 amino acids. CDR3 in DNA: TGCGCCAGCAGCCCGACAGGGAGAGGCACAGATACGCAGTATTTT. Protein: CASSPTGRGTDTQYF.

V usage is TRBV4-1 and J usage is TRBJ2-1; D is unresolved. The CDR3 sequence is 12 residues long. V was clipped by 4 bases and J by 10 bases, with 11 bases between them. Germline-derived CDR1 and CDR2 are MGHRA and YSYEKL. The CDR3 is CASSLTDREQFF. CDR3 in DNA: TGCGCCAGCAGCCTAACTGATCGAGAGCAGTTCTTC.

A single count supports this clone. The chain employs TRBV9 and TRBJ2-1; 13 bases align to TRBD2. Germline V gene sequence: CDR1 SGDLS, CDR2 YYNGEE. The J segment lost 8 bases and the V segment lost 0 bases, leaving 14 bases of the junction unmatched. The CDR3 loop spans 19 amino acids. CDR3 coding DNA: TGTGCCAGCAGCGTAGCTGCCCCCGGGACTAGCGGGAAGGGGGATGAGCAGTTCTTC. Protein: CASSVAAPGTSGKGDEQFF.

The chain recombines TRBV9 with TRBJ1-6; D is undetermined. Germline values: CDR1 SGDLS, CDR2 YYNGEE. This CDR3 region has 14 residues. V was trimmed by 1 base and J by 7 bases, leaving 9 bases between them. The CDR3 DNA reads TGTGCCAGCAGCGTAAAACACCAAAATTCACCCCTCCACTTT. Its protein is CASSVKHQNSPLHF.

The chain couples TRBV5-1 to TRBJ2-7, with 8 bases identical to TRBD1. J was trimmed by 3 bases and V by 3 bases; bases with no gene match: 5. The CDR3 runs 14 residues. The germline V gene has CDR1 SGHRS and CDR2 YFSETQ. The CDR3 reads CASSSTGGNYEQYF. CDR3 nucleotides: TGCGCCAGCAGCTCAACAGGGGGGAACTACGAGCAGTACTTC.

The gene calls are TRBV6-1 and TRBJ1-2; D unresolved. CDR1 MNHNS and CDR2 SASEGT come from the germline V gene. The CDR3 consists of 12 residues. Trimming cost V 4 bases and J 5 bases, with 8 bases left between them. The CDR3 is CASSVSGYGYTF. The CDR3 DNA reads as TGTGCCAGCAGTGTTTCGGGGTATGGCTACACCTTC.

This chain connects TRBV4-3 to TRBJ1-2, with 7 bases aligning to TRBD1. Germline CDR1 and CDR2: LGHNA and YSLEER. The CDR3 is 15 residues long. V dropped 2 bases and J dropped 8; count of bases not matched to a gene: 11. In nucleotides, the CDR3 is TGCGCCAGCAGCCAAATGGCTGGAGGGGGCGAGGGCTACACCTTC. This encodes CASSQMAGGGEGYTF.

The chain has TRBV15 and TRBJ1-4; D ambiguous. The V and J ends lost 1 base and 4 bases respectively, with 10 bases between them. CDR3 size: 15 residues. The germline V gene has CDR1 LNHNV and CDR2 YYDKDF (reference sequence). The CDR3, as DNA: TGTGCCACCAGCAGAGCCGGGAGCTATAATGAAAAACTGTTTTTT. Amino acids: CATSRAGSYNEKLFF.

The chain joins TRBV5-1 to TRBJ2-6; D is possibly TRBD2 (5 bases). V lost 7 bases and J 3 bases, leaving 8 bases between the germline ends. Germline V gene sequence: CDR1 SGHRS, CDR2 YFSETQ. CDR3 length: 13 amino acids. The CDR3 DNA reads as TGCGCCAGCTGCCGGGATGGGGCCAACGTCCTGACTTTC. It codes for CASCRDGANVLTF. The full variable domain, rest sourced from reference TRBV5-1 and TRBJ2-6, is KAGVTQTPRYLIKTRGQQVTLSCSPISGHRSVSWYQQTPGQGLQFLFEYFSETQRNKGNFPGRFSGRQFSNSRSEMNVSTLELGDSALYLCASCRDGANVLTFGAGSRLTVL.

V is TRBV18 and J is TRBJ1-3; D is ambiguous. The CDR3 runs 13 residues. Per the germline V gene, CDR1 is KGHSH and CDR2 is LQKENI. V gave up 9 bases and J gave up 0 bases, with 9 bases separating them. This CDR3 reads CASTVDSGNTIYF. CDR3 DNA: TGTGCCAGTACAGTAGACTCTGGAAACACCATATATTTT.

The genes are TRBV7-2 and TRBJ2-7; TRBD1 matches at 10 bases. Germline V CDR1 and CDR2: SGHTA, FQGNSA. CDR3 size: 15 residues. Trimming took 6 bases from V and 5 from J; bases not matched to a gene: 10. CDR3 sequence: CASRPDGTGVHEQYF. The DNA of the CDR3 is TGTGCCAGCAGGCCCGACGGGACAGGGGTCCACGAGCAGTACTTC. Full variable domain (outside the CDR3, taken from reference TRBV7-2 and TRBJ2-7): GAGVSQSPSNKVTEKGKDVELRCDPISGHTALYWYRQSLGQGLEFLIYFQGNSAPDKSGLPSDRFSAERTGGSVSTLTIQRTQQEDSAVYLCASRPDGTGVHEQYFGPGTRLTVT.

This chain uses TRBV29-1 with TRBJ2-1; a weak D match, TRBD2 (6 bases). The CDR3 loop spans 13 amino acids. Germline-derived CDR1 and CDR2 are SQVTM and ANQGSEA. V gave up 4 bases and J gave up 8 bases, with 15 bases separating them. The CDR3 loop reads CSVGLGGIDEQFF. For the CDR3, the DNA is TGCAGCGTTGGGCTGGGCGGGATAGATGAGCAGTTCTTC.

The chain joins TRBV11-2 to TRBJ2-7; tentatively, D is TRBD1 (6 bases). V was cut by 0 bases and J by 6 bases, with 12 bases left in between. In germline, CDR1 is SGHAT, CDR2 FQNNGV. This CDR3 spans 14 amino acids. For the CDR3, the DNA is TGTGCCAGCAGCTTAGAAGTCGCAGGGGCCGAGCAGTACTTC. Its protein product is CASSLEVAGAEQYF.